This entry lists 21 T cell receptor beta chains sequenced from one sample in a study of Tregs in tolerant kidney transplant recipients. Clones were sequenced by immunoSEQ multiplex PCR, and TCRdb holds only the in-frame ones, with some missing. The sample carries around 16,000 clones, more than 80% recorded once. The sequencing input was CD8+ T cells from blood. These receptors were collected from a human donor in good health.

The chain joins TRBV7-9 to TRBJ1-6; 7 bases agree with TRBD1. In germline, CDR1 is SEHNR, CDR2 FQNEAQ (reference sequence). The CDR3 length is 17 residues. V shed 3 bases, J shed 0 bases, and the junction held 5 bases outside the gene matches. The CDR3 DNA reads TGTGCCAGCAGCTTTCGACAGGGTAGCTCCTATAATTCACCCCTCCACTTT. Encoded protein: CASSFRQGSSYNSPLHF. Full variable domain (missing parts from reference TRBV7-9 and TRBJ1-6): DTGVSQNPRHKITKRGQNVTFRCDPISEHNRLYWYRQTLGQGPEFLTYFQNEAQLEKSRLLSDRFSAERPKGSFSTLEIQRTEQGDSAMYLCASSFRQGSSYNSPLHFGNGTRLTVT.

The chain is built from TRBV25-1 and TRBJ2-1; TRBD2 matches 9 bases. This CDR3 contains 17 residues. Germline trimming cut 5 bases from V and 4 bases from J; bases unmatched to any gene: 12. CDR1 and CDR2 from the germline V gene are MGHDK and SYGVNS. Here the CDR3 reads CASSLAGGASLYNEQFF. The CDR3 region has the DNA TGTGCCAGCAGTCTTGCGGGGGGGGCCTCCCTTTACAATGAGCAGTTCTTC.

The V and J genes are TRBV9 and TRBJ1-2; TRBD1 agrees at 7 bases. This CDR3 region has 15 residues. Germline-derived CDR1 and CDR2 are SGDLS and YYNGEE. Trimming cost V 1 base and J 1 base; bases outside gene matches: 4. CDR3: CASSVKGANNYGYTF. In nucleotides, the CDR3 is TGTGCCAGCAGCGTAAAGGGGGCCAATAACTATGGCTACACCTTC.

The chain has TRBV23-1 and TRBJ2-4, with a weak D call TRBD1 (6 bases). TRBV23-1 is flagged as an ORF with uncertain function. V dropped 3 bases and J dropped 0 bases, with 12 bases sitting between them. The CDR3 length is 16 residues. The CDR3 spells CASSHNRDLAKNIQYF. CDR3 bases: TGCGCCAGCAGTCATAACAGGGACCTAGCCAAAAACATTCAGTACTTC.

This chain connects TRBV21-1 to TRBJ1-2. TRBV21-1 is noted as a pseudogene. This CDR3 is built from 14 residues. CDR3 nucleotide sequence: TGTGCCAGCAGCAAAGGACTTCTAGAGGGTGGCTACACCTTC. It codes for CASSKGLLEGGYTF.

V is TRBV2 and J is TRBJ2-3, with a possible D match to TRBD1 (6 bases). The germline gives CDR1 SNHLY, CDR2 FYNNEI. This CDR3 is built from 15 residues. The ends were cut back, 5 bases at V and 2 bases at J, with 14 bases in the middle. The CDR3 coding sequence is TGTGCCAGCAGTCGTCAGGGGCTTCCCACAGATACGCAGTATTTT. The encoded protein is CASSRQGLPTDTQYF. Full variable domain (missing parts from reference TRBV2 and TRBJ2-3): EPEVTQTPSHQVTQMGQEVILRCVPISNHLYFYWYRQILGQKVEFLVSFYNNEISEKSEIFDDQFSVERPDGSNFTLKIRSTKLEDSAMYFCASSRQGLPTDTQYFGPGTRLTVL.

A remark on this clone: Different DNA sequences within this sample yield the same CDR3. The J gene is TRBJ2-1, the V gene TRBV7-2; D gene ambiguous. Germline-derived CDR1 and CDR2 are SGHTA and FQGNSA. Trimming removed 0 bases at V and 5 bases at J, with 5 bases between. This CDR3 has 13 amino acids. In nucleotides, the CDR3 is TGTGCCAGCAGCTTAGCGGGCGACAATGAGCAGTTCTTC. Amino acid sequence: CASSLAGDNEQFF.

The rearrangement uses TRBV7-2 and TRBJ2-7, with D unclear. V was trimmed by 7 bases and J by 3 bases, leaving 16 bases between them. The CDR3 covers 14 residues. Germline V gene data show CDR1 as SGHTA and CDR2 as FQGNSA. This chain's CDR3 is CASTQPEANYEQYF. The CDR3 nucleotides are TGTGCCAGCACCCAGCCAGAAGCAAACTACGAGCAGTACTTC.

The chain employs TRBV27 and TRBJ2-5, with D possibly matching TRBD2 (5 bases). The length of the CDR3 is 14 residues. Trimming cost V 6 bases and J 3 bases, with 14 bases left between them. The germline V gene has CDR1 MNHEY and CDR2 SMNVEV (reference sequence). In DNA, the CDR3 is TGTGCCAGCAGGACCTTAGCGCCCAAAGAGACCCAGTACTTC. Its translation is CASRTLAPKETQYF.

The table lists this clone with a count of one. The V gene is TRBV27, the J gene TRBJ1-5, with no clear D. There are 14 residues in the CDR3. Looked up from germline, CDR1 is MNHEY and CDR2 is SMNVEV (reference sequence). Trimming removed 2 bases from V and 3 bases from J, with 8 bases in between. The CDR3 nucleotides are TGTGCCAGCAGTTTAGTAGCTGCCAATCAGCCCCAGCATTTT. Protein sequence: CASSLVAANQPQHF.

V gene TRBV2 combines with J gene TRBJ2-7; 8 positions match TRBD1. V trimming: 1 base; J trimming: 2 bases; junction bases outside the gene matches: 4. CDR1 and CDR2 (germline): SNHLY, FYNNEI. The CDR3 is made up of 15 amino acids. CDR3 sequence (DNA): TGTGCCAGCAGTGAAGGGACAGGGAGTACCTACGAGCAGTACTTC. Amino acid sequence: CASSEGTGSTYEQYF.

The chain combines TRBV5-5 with TRBJ1-6, with 10 positions matching TRBD1. V trimming: 4 bases; J trimming: 7 bases; junction bases outside the gene matches: 8. This CDR3 has 16 residues. Looked up from germline, CDR1 is SGHKS and CDR2 is YYEKEE (reference sequence). CDR3 in amino acids: CASSPFDRGLNSPLHF. DNA of the CDR3: TGTGCCAGCAGCCCGTTCGACAGGGGGCTAAATTCACCCCTCCACTTT.

The chain is built from TRBV6-6 and TRBJ2-7; D unclear. Germline V gene data show CDR1 as MNHNY and CDR2 as SVGAGI (reference sequence). V lost 0 bases and J 10 bases, leaving 7 bases between the germline ends. The CDR3 spans 11 residues. CDR3 DNA: TGTGCCAGCAGTTACTCGAAGATACAGTACTTC. It specifies CASSYSKIQYF.

Sample share makes this clone medium-sized (0.01 to 0.1%). The chain carries TRBV19 and TRBJ1-3; weak D call: TRBD1 (5 bases). V was cut by 6 bases and J by 8 bases, with 14 bases left in between. Germline V lookup: CDR1 LNHDA, CDR2 SQIVND (reference sequence). This CDR3 has 13 residues. The CDR3 DNA follows: TGTGCCAGTAGATGGGGCGGCATGGACACCATATATTTT. Protein sequence: CASRWGGMDTIYF. Together with reference TRBV19 and TRBJ1-3, the CDR3 gives the full variable domain: DGGITQSPKYLFRKEGQNVTLSCEQNLNHDAMYWYRQDPGQGLRLIYYSQIVNDFQKGDIAEGYSVSREKKESFPLTVTSAQKNPTAFYLCASRWGGMDTIYFGEGSWLTVV.

This chain joins TRBV6-5 and TRBJ2-7; D possibly matches TRBD1 or TRBD2 (6 bases each). Between the trimmed V and J ends, which lost 2 bases and 3 bases, there was a span of 17 bases. The CDR3 covers 16 residues. In germline, CDR1 is MNHEY, CDR2 SVGAGI. The CDR3 nucleotides are TGTGCCAGCAGTTACCCCAAACAGGGAGGAGGCTACGAGCAGTACTTC. It codes for CASSYPKQGGGYEQYF.

The rearrangement links TRBV27 to TRBJ2-2; D may correspond to TRBD1 or TRBD2 (5 bases each). The germline V gene has CDR1 MNHEY and CDR2 SMNVEV (reference sequence). The CDR3 spans 15 residues. V lost 3 bases, J lost 3 bases, and 11 bases lay in between. CDR3 DNA: TGTGCCAGCAGTTTCGGGACGGGGTACACCGGGGAGCTGTTTTTT. This translates into CASSFGTGYTGELFF.

The gene calls are TRBV19 and TRBJ1-1; D remains ambiguous. Looked up from germline, CDR1 is LNHDA and CDR2 is SQIVND (reference sequence). The CDR3 is made up of 11 amino acids. The ends were cut back, 7 bases at V and 7 bases at J, with 10 bases in the middle. The CDR3 reads CASTLGFEAFF. The DNA of the CDR3 is TGTGCCAGTACGCTCGGCTTTGAAGCTTTCTTT.

The chain recombines TRBV19 with TRBJ2-1, with 7 bases identical to TRBD2. With 5 bases clipped from V and 10 bases from J, the junction kept 11 bases outside the gene matches. The CDR3 has 14 amino acids. CDR1 LNHDA and CDR2 SQIVND come from the germline V gene (reference sequence). The CDR3 DNA sequence: TGTGCCAGTAGTTACGGACTAGGCCACCGGGAGCAGTTCTTC. Amino acid sequence: CASSYGLGHREQFF.

The chain uses TRBV27 and TRBJ2-7; a possible D gene is TRBD1 (6 bases). CDR1 MNHEY and CDR2 SMNVEV come from the germline V gene (reference sequence). V was pared by 2 bases and J by 3 bases, with 23 bases between. CDR3 length: 18 amino acids. The CDR3 bases are TGTGCCAGCAGTTTAGTAACAAGGGTAGGCAGGGGCCTCTACGAGCAGTACTTC. Translation gives CASSLVTRVGRGLYEQYF.

This chain uses TRBV4-2 with TRBJ2-1; 8 nucleotides agree with TRBD2. Germline V gene lookup returns CDR1 LGHNA and CDR2 YNFKEQ. The CDR3 runs to 18 residues. Unmatched junction bases numbered 10, after V lost 0 bases and J lost 3 bases. CDR3: CASSQETSSGRIYNEQFF. As DNA, the CDR3 is TGTGCCAGCAGCCAAGAAACATCTAGCGGGCGAATCTACAATGAGCAGTTCTTC.

This clone has just one count. This chain connects TRBV19 to TRBJ1-2; no clear D gene. Germline CDR1 reads LNHDA; CDR2 reads SQIVND (reference sequence). This CDR3 is 14 amino acids long. Between the trimmed V and J ends, which lost 5 bases and 5 bases, there was a span of 15 bases. Here the CDR3 reads CASSPRTRFYGYTF. In DNA form, the CDR3 reads TGTGCCAGTAGTCCCCGGACCCGCTTTTATGGCTACACCTTC. Full variable domain (outside the CDR3, taken from reference TRBV19 and TRBJ1-2): DGGITQSPKYLFRKEGQNVTLSCEQNLNHDAMYWYRQDPGQGLRLIYYSQIVNDFQKGDIAEGYSVSREKKESFPLTVTSAQKNPTAFYLCASSPRTRFYGYTFGSGTRLTVV.